These T cell receptor beta chains were read from a single sample in a study of Graves' ophthalmopathy and Graves' hyperthyroidism. In TCRdb, the multiplex PCR reads were re-called with MiXCR into one record per CDR3 protein. The sample lists a few hundred thousand distinct CDR3 sequences, about 17% occurring once. Material for sequencing was peripheral blood. The origin of the receptors is an adult man with Graves' ophthalmopathy. Both conserved end residues are part of each CDR3. A D gene is named only where the DNA matches it firmly. Clone size, where shown, is once, few, many, or a class for clones that have expanded.

CATSDSSVTPGTQYF,TGTGCCACCAGTGATTCCTCCGTGACACCCGGGACCCAGTACTTC,many,.,TRBV24-1,TRBJ2-5
CASSETGVQPQHF,TGTGCCAGCAGCGAAACAGGGGTGCAGCCCCAGCATTTT,many,TRBD1,TRBV11-1,TRBJ1-5
CASSAGTSGGETQYF,TGTGCCAGCAGCGCCGGGACTAGCGGTGGAGAGACCCAGTACTTC,many,TRBD2,TRBV12-3/TRBV12-4,TRBJ2-5
CASSQDPGSPNYGYTF,TGCGCCAGCAGCCAAGATCCGGGATCGCCTAACTATGGCTACACCTTC,few,.,TRBV4-3,TRBJ1-2
CASSPGQEETQYF,TGTGCCAGCTCGCCTGGACAGGAAGAGACCCAGTACTTC,many,TRBD1,TRBV18,TRBJ2-5
CASSLDTGNQPQHF,TGTGCCAGCAGCTTAGACACAGGAAATCAGCCCCAGCATTTT,many,.,TRBV7-9,TRBJ1-5
CSVEAGPGGELFF,TGCAGCGTTGAAGCCGGTCCGGGCGGGGAGCTGTTTTTT,many,.,TRBV29-1,TRBJ2-2
CASRIDRTAYEQYF,TGTGCCAGCAGAATAGACAGGACTGCCTACGAGCAGTACTTC,few,.,TRBV6-2/TRBV6-3,TRBJ2-7
CASSFSQLAGGYEQYF,TGCGCCAGCAGCTTCAGCCAACTAGCGGGAGGCTACGAGCAGTACTTC,many,TRBD2,TRBV5-1,TRBJ2-7
CASSSSGINEQYF,TGTGCCAGCAGCTCCTCGGGTATCAACGAGCAGTACTTC,many,.,TRBV7-2,TRBJ2-7
CSARRSGPLGELFF,TGCAGTGCTAGACGCAGCGGCCCTCTCGGGGAGCTGTTTTTT,many,.,TRBV20-1,TRBJ2-2
CASSLSGKVDYGYTF,TGCGCCAGCAGCTTGTCGGGCAAAGTAGATTATGGCTACACCTTC,.,.,TRBV5-1,TRBJ1-2
CASTRHDASYEQYF,TGTGCCAGCACCCGTCATGATGCCTCCTACGAGCAGTACTTC,many,.,TRBV3-1,TRBJ2-7
CAATGTGHSNYGYTF,TGTGCCGCGACTGGGACAGGCCACTCTAACTATGGCTACACCTTC,many,TRBD1,TRBV6-5,TRBJ1-2
CASSLTGWSEQYF,TGTGCCAGCAGTTTAACCGGTTGGAGCGAGCAGTACTTC,.,.,TRBV28,TRBJ2-7
CASSLWGSEAFF,TGTGCCAGCAGTTTATGGGGTTCTGAAGCTTTCTTT,many,.,TRBV12-3/TRBV12-4,TRBJ1-1
CASSVDRGLSGGYTF,TGTGCCAGCAGCGTAGATCGCGGGTTGAGCGGCGGCTACACCTTC,many,.,TRBV9,TRBJ1-2
CASSLDWGEQYF,TGTGCCAGCAGCTTAGATTGGGGGGAGCAGTACTTC,many,.,TRBV11-2,TRBJ2-7
CASSVELAGSSEQYF,TGTGCCAGCAGCGTAGAACTCGCAGGCTCCTCCGAGCAGTACTTC,.,.,TRBV9,TRBJ2-7
CASSVGPNLSYEQYF,TGTGCCAGCAGCGTAGGACCTAACCTCTCCTACGAGCAGTACTTC,many,.,TRBV9,TRBJ2-7
CASSYFTGELFF,TGTGCCAGCAGTTACTTTACCGGGGAGCTGTTTTTT,many,.,TRBV6-5,TRBJ2-2
CASSLNLGENSPLHF,TGTGCCAGCAGTTTAAATCTCGGGGAGAATTCACCCCTCCACTTT,many,.,TRBV12-3/TRBV12-4,TRBJ1-6
CASGLSSVAYEQYF,TGTGCTAGTGGTTTAAGTAGCGTAGCCTACGAGCAGTACTTC,many,.,TRBV12-5,TRBJ2-7
CASKGYRGTGEQYF,TGTGCCAGTAAAGGATACAGGGGAACAGGAGAGCAGTACTTC,many,TRBD1,TRBV6-1,TRBJ2-7
CASSYSGGEETQYF,TGTGCCAGCAGTTACTCCGGGGGAGAGGAGACCCAGTACTTC,many,.,TRBV6-5,TRBJ2-5
CATSKKTGTGGYEQYF,TGTGCCACCAGCAAAAAAACCGGGACAGGGGGCTACGAGCAGTACTTC,many,TRBD1,TRBV15,TRBJ2-7
CASSPNRDQQYF,TGTGCCAGCTCACCCAACCGGGACCAGCAGTATTTT,many,.,TRBV18,TRBJ2-3
CASSESQAGTGELFF,TGCGCCAGCAGTGAGTCGCAGGCGGGTACCGGGGAGCTGTTTTTT,many,.,TRBV10-1,TRBJ2-2
CASSPLTGLGTEAFF,TGTGCCAGCAGTCCCTTGACAGGGCTAGGCACTGAAGCTTTCTTT,many,TRBD1,TRBV12-3/TRBV12-4,TRBJ1-1
CASSLGPTEPQHF,TGTGCCAGCAGCTTAGGTCCGACGGAGCCCCAGCATTTT,many,.,TRBV7-8,TRBJ1-5
CASSRVAGSRETQYF,TGTGCCAGCAGCCGAGTAGCGGGGTCGAGAGAGACCCAGTACTTC,.,TRBD2,TRBV11-2,TRBJ2-5
CASSVGGQGAYEQYF,TGTGCCAGCAGCGTAGGGGGACAGGGGGCCTACGAGCAGTACTTC,many,TRBD1,TRBV9,TRBJ2-7
CASSEQTGGAGANVLTF,TGTGCCAGCAGTGAACAGACAGGGGGCGCTGGGGCCAACGTCCTGACTTTC,many,TRBD1,TRBV6-1,TRBJ2-6
CASSQGGQGAYEQYF,TGCGCCAGCAGCCAAGGGGGACAGGGGGCCTACGAGCAGTACTTC,many,TRBD1,TRBV4-1,TRBJ2-7
CASTPRTVSYEQYF,TGTGCCAGCACCCCTAGGACAGTCTCCTACGAGCAGTACTTC,many,.,TRBV28,TRBJ2-7
CASSYSGLRGGSEETQYF,TGTGCCAGCAGTTACTCGGGTTTGAGGGGGGGCTCCGAAGAGACCCAGTACTTC,many,.,TRBV6-5,TRBJ2-5
CASSFQGEYQETQYF,TGTGCCAGCAGCTTCCAGGGAGAGTACCAAGAGACCCAGTACTTC,.,.,TRBV7-2,TRBJ2-5
CATSGGDRPTEAFF,TGTGCCACCAGTGGAGGGGACAGGCCCACTGAAGCTTTCTTT,many,TRBD1,TRBV24-1,TRBJ1-1
CSVEGSGSSYEQYF,TGCAGCGTTGAGGGTAGCGGGAGCTCCTACGAGCAGTACTTC,many,TRBD2,TRBV29-1,TRBJ2-7
CASTTPTNYGYTF,TGTGCCAGCACAACCCCAACAAACTATGGCTACACCTTC,many,.,TRBV6-2/TRBV6-3,TRBJ1-2
CASSWTSGVGETQYF,TGTGCCAGCAGCTGGACTAGCGGGGTTGGAGAGACCCAGTACTTC,many,TRBD2,TRBV7-2,TRBJ2-5
CASKTGPFSYEQYF,TGTGCCAGCAAAACGGGCCCATTCTCCTACGAGCAGTACTTC,once,.,TRBV28,TRBJ2-7
CASREGSEQYF,TGTGCCAGCAGGGAGGGCTCCGAGCAGTACTTC,once,.,TRBV6-1,TRBJ2-7
CATSSSLDEQYF,TGTGCCACCAGCAGTTCTTTAGACGAGCAGTACTTC,many,.,TRBV15,TRBJ2-7
CASSIQGSTEAFF,TGTGCCAGCAGCATACAGGGTTCTACTGAAGCTTTCTTT,many,.,TRBV6-1,TRBJ1-1
CASSPRTGRGNTIYF,TGTGCCAGCAGCCCCCGGACAGGGAGAGGAAACACCATATATTTT,many,TRBD1,TRBV3-1,TRBJ1-3
CASSEAGVPQPQHF,TGTGCCAGCAGTGAAGCGGGGGTTCCTCAGCCCCAGCATTTT,many,.,TRBV6-1,TRBJ1-5
CASSPGTGWNSEQYF,TGTGCCAGCAGCCCGGGGACAGGTTGGAATAGCGAGCAGTACTTC,many,TRBD1,TRBV11-2,TRBJ2-7
CATKSTGRYSPLHF,TGTGCCACCAAATCGACAGGGAGGTACTCACCCCTCCACTTT,many,TRBD1,TRBV15,TRBJ1-6
CASSSGTYYGYTF,TGTGCCAGCAGTTCCGGGACATACTATGGCTACACCTTC,many,.,TRBV28,TRBJ1-2
CASGSIRTSSYEQYF,TGTGCCAGCGGATCTATTAGGACTAGCTCCTACGAGCAGTACTTC,many,TRBD2,TRBV12-3/TRBV12-4,TRBJ2-7
CASSLFSGYGYTF,TGTGCCAGCAGTTTATTCTCCGGCTATGGCTACACCTTC,many,.,TRBV27,TRBJ1-2